This T cell receptor beta chain was documented in a study of T cell responses to AZD1222 COVID-19 vaccine. Study-level findings and limits: Most donors were white British and more were female, and clonal diversity was possibly underestimated. Samples come after the peak T cell response, not at day 14.

Using immunoSEQ multiplex PCR, the repertoire was profiled, and TCRdb retains in-frame clones only, with some absent. Of about 120,000 clones listed, about 90% are singletons. Of note for this clone: The antigen is unknown.

The ends were cut back, 0 bases at V and 6 bases at J, with 15 bases in the middle. Germline V gene lookup returns CDR1 SGHDT and CDR2 YYEEEE. CDR3 size: 15 residues. The sample here was peripheral blood, taken on day 0 of AZD1222 vaccination. This chain uses TRBV5-6 with TRBJ1-1; a weak D match, TRBD1 (6 bases). The TCR sequence derives from an adult in good health. CDR3 coding DNA: TGTGCCAGCAGCTTGGCAGGAGGGGGTGCCCCTGAAGCTTTCTTT. Translated: CASSLAGGGAPEAFF.